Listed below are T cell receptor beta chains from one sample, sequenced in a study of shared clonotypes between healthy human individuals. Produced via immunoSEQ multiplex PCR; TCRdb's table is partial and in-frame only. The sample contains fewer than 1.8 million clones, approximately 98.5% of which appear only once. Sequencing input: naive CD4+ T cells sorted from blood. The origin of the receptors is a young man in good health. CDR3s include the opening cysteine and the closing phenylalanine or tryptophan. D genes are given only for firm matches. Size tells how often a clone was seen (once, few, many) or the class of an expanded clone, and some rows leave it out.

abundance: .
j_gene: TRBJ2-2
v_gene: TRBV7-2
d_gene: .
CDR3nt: TGTGCCAGCAGCTTAGCTTTCGCGGACACCTATGCGAACACCGGGGAGCTGTTTTTT
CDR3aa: CASSLAFADTYANTGELFF

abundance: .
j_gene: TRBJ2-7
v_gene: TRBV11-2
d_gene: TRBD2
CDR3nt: TGTGCCAGCAGCTCCAGACCCGGACTAGCGGGGGGCTACGAGCAGTACTTC
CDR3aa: CASSSRPGLAGGYEQYF

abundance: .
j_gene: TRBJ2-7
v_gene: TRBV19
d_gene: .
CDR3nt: TGTGCCAGTAGTATAGAGGGTAGAATCCACGAGCAGTACTTC
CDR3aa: CASSIEGRIHEQYF

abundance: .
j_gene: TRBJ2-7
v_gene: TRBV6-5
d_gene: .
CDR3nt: TGTGCCAGCAGTCGTCCGGGACCAATGGCCTACGAGCAGTACTTC
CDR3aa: CASSRPGPMAYEQYF

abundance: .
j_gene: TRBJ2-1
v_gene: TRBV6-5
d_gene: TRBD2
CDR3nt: TGTGCCAGCGGATCTGCGGCGGGAGGGGTCGATGAGCAGTTCTTC
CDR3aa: CASGSAAGGVDEQFF

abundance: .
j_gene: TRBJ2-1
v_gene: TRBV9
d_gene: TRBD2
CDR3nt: TGTGCCAGCAGCATCGCAGGGACTACAAACAATGAGCAGTTCTTC
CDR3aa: CASSIAGTTNNEQFF

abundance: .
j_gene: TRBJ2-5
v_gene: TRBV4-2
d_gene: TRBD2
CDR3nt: TGTGCCAGCAGCCAAGATCCGCTAGCGGGAGTTTTGGAGACCCAGTACTTC
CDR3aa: CASSQDPLAGVLETQYF

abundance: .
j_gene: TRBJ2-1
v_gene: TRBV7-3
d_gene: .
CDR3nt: TGTGCCAGCAGCAGGGGACTCTACAATGAGCAGTTCTTC
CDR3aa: CASSRGLYNEQFF

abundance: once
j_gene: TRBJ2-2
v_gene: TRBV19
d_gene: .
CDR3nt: TGTGCCAGTAGTATGATGGGGGGTCCCACCGGGGAGCTGTTTTTT
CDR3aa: CASSMMGGPTGELFF

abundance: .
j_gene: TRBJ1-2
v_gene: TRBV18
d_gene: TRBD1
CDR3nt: TGTGCCAGCTCACCATTATCGCCCCCTCAGACCGGGACAGGTAACACCTACACCTTC
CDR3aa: CASSPLSPPQTGTGNTYTF

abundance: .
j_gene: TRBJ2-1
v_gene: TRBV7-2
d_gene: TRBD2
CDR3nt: TGTGCCAGCAGCCTAAGTAGCGGGAGTCACAATGAGCAGTTCTTC
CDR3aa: CASSLSSGSHNEQFF

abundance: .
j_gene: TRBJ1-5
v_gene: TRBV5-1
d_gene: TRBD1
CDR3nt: TGCGCCAGCAGCCCTGGGACAGGGGATCAGCCCCAGCATTTT
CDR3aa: CASSPGTGDQPQHF

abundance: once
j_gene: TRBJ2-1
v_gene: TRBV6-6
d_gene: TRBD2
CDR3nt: TGTGCCAGCGGTTATGGACTAGCGGGCAATGAGCAGTTCTTC
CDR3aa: CASGYGLAGNEQFF

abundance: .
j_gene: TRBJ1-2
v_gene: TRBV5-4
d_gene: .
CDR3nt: TGTGCCAGCAGCTTGGGGAGGGGCGCGGGGAACTATGGCTACACCTTC
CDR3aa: CASSLGRGAGNYGYTF

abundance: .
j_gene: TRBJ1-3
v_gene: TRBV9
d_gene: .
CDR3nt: TGTGCCAGCAGCGTAGATAAACTGTTCTCTGGAAACACCATATATTTT
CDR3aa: CASSVDKLFSGNTIYF

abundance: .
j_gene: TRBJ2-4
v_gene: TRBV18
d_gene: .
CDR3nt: TGTGCCAGCTCCCCCAATGGGGGGGCCAAGGGGGACATTCAGTACTTC
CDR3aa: CASSPNGGAKGDIQYF

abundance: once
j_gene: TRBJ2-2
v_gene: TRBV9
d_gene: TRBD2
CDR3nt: TGTGCCAGCAGCGTAATGCCGGGACTAGCGGGAGTGTCCACCGGGGAGCTGTTTTTT
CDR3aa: CASSVMPGLAGVSTGELFF

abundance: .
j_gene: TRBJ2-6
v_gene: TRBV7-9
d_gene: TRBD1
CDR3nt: TGTGCCAGCAGCCTCGGACAGGGGAGCTCTGGGGCCAACGTCCTGACTTTC
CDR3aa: CASSLGQGSSGANVLTF

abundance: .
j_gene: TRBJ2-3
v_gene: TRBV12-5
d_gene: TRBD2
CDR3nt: TGTGCTAGTGGCACGGGACTAGTGATACCAGATACGCAGTATTTT
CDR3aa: CASGTGLVIPDTQYF

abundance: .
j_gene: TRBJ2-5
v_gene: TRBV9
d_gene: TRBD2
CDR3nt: TGTGCCAGCAGCGCTCCGGGACTAGGCGAGACCCAGTACTTC
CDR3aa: CASSAPGLGETQYF

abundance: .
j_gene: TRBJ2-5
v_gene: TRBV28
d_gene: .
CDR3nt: TGTGCCAGCAGCATACCCCCAGCGGTGAGGGAGACCCAGTACTTC
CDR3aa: CASSIPPAVRETQYF

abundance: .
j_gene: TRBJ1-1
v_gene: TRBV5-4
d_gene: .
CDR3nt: TGTGCCAGCAGCGCAGGCCTGAGAGAAGCTTTCTTT
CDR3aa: CASSAGLREAFF

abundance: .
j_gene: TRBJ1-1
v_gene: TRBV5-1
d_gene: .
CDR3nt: TGCGCCAGCAGCTTGGGCAGCCTGAACACTGAAGCTTTCTTT
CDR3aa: CASSLGSLNTEAFF

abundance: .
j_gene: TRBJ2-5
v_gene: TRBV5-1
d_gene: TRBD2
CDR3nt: TGCGCCAGCAGGGGAGCGGGAGGCCCGATTGAGACCCAGTACTTC
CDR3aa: CASRGAGGPIETQYF

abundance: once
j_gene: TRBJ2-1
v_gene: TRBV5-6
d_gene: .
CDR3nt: TGTGCCAGCAGCCGAATTGGGGACTCCCAGTCCCCGCAGTTCTTC
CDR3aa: CASSRIGDSQSPQFF

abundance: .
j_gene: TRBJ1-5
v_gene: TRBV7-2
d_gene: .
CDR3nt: TGTGCCAGCAGCTTAGGACGTGGGGATCAGCCCCAGCATTTT
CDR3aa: CASSLGRGDQPQHF

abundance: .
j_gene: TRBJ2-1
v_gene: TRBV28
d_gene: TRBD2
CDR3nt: TGTGCCAGCAGTTTAGTACTAGCGGGAGGGCAATGGTCCTACAATGAGCAGTTCTTC
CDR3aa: CASSLVLAGGQWSYNEQFF

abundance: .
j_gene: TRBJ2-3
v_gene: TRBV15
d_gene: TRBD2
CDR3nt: TGTGCCACCAGGATCGGACTAGCATTCAGCACAGATACGCAGTATTTT
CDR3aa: CATRIGLAFSTDTQYF

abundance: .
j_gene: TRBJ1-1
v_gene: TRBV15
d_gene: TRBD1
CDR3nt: TGTGCCACCAGCACGACAGGGACTCAGGGTGAAGCTTTCTTT
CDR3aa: CATSTTGTQGEAFF

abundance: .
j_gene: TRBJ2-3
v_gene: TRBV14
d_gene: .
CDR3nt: TGTGCCAGCACCACTACGCCCCAAGCACCAGATACGCAGTATTTT
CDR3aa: CASTTTPQAPDTQYF

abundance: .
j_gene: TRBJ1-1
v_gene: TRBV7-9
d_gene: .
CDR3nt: TGTGCCAGCAGCTTAGAAAGGGGTCAGAACACTGAAGCTTTCTTT
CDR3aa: CASSLERGQNTEAFF

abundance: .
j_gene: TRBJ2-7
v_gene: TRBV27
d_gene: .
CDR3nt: TGTGCCAGCAGTTTAGGGTTGGGGGTTAACGAGCAGTACTTC
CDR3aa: CASSLGLGVNEQYF

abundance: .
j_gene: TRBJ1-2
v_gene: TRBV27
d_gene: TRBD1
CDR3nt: TGTGCCAGCAGAGGAGACAGGGGCAACTATGGCTACACCTTC
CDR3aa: CASRGDRGNYGYTF

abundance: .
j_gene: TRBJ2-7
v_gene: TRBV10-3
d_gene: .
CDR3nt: TGTGCCATCAGCTTTGACAGGTACTACGAGCAGTACTTC
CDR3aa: CAISFDRYYEQYF

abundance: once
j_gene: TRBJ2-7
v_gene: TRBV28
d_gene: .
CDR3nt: TGTGCCAGCAGTTTAACCGGCGAATACTACGAGCAGTACTTC
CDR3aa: CASSLTGEYYEQYF

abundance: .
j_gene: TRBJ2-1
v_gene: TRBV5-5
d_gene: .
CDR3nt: TGTGCCAGCAGCCCAAACTTTTTATTTCAGTTCTTC
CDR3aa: CASSPNFLFQFF

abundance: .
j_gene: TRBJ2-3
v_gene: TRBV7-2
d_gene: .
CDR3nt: TGTGCCAGCAGCTTGGGGCGGGCGTCCCCATATACAGATACGCAGTATTTT
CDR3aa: CASSLGRASPYTDTQYF

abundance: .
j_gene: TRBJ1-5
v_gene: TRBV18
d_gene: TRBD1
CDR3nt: TGTGCCAGCTCACCAACAGGGGCGCAGGATCAGCCCCAGCATTTT
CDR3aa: CASSPTGAQDQPQHF

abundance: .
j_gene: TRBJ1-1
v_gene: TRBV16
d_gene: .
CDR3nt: TGTGCCAGCAGCCAATATCTCGACACTGAAGCTTTCTTT
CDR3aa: CASSQYLDTEAFF

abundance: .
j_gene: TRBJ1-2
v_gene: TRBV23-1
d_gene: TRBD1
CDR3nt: TGCGCCAGCAGTCACCCGGACAGGCGTCAAGGCTACACCTTC
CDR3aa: CASSHPDRRQGYTF

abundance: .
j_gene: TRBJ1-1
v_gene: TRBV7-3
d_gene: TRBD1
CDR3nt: TGTGCCAGCAGCTTATTCCCAGGGGGCTGGGACACTGAAGCTTTCTTT
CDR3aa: CASSLFPGGWDTEAFF

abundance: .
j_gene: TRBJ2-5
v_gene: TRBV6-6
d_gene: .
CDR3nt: TGTGCCAGCAGTTACGGCGGCCAAGAGACCCAGTACTTC
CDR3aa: CASSYGGQETQYF

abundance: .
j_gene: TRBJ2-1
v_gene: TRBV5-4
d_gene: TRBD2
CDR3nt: TGTGCCAGCAGCGGCGGTCCGGCTTCGGGAGGGAGCTACAATGAGCAGTTCTTC
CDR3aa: CASSGGPASGGSYNEQFF